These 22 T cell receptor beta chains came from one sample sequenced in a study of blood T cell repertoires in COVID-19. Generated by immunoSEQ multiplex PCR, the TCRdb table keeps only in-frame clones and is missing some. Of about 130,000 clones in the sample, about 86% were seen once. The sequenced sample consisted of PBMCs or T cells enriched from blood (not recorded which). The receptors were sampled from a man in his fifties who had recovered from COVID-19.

The CDR3 coding sequence is TGTGCCAGTAGTATCCGACAGTCTTCACCCCTCCACTTT. Its translation: CASSIRQSSPLHF. This chain uses TRBV19 with TRBJ1-6, with a weak D call TRBD1 (5 bases). This CDR3 region has 13 residues. Germline CDR1 is LNHDA and CDR2 is SQIVND (reference sequence). The V and J ends lost 3 bases and 9 bases respectively, with 9 bases between them.

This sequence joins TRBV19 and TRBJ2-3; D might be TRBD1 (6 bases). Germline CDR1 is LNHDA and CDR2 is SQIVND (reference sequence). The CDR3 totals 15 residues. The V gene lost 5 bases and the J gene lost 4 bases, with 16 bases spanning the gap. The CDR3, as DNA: TGTGCCAGTAGTGGGCAGGGGAGTCTTTCAGATACGCAGTATTTT. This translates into CASSGQGSLSDTQYF.

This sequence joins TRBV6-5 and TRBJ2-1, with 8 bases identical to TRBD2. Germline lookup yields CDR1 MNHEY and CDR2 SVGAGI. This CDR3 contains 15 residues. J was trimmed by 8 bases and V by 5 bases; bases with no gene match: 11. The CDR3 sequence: CASSLSGGASHEQFF. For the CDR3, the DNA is TGTGCCAGCAGTCTATCGGGGGGGGCCTCCCATGAGCAGTTCTTC.

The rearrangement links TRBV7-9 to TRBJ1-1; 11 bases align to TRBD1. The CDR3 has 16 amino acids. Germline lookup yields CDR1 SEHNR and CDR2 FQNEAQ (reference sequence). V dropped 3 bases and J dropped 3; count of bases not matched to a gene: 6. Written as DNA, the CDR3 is TGTGCCAGCAGCTTGGGACAGGGGGTTGGGGACACTGAAGCTTTCTTT. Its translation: CASSLGQGVGDTEAFF.

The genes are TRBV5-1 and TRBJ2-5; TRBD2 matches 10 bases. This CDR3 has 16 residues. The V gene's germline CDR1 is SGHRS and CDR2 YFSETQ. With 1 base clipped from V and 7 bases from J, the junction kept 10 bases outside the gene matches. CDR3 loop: CASSLWLAGAGGTQYF. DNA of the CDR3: TGCGCCAGCAGCTTGTGGCTAGCGGGGGCTGGGGGGACCCAGTACTTC.

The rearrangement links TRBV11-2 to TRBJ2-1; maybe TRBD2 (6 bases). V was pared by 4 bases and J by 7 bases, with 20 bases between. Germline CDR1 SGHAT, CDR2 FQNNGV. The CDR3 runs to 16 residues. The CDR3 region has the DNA TGTGCCAGCAGCTCGAAACCAACAGAGCGGGCGAATGAGCAGTTCTTC. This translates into CASSSKPTERANEQFF.

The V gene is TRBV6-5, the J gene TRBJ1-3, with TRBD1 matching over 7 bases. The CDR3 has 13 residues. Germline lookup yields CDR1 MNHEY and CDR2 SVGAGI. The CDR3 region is CATTQGRGNTIYF. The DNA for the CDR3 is TGTGCGACTACACAGGGGAGAGGAAACACCATATATTTT.

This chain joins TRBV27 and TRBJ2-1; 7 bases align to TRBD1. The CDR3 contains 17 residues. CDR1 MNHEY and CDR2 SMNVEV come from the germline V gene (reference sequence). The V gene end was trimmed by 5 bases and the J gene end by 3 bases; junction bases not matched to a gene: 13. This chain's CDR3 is CASSPWGTASYYNEQFF. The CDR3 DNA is TGTGCCAGCAGTCCTTGGGGGACAGCGAGCTACTACAATGAGCAGTTCTTC.

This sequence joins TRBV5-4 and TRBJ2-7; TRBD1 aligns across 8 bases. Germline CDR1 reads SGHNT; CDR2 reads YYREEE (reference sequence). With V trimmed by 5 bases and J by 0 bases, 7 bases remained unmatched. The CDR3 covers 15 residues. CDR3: CASSSRDRYSYEQYF. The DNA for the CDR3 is TGTGCCAGCAGTTCCCGGGACAGGTACTCCTACGAGCAGTACTTC.

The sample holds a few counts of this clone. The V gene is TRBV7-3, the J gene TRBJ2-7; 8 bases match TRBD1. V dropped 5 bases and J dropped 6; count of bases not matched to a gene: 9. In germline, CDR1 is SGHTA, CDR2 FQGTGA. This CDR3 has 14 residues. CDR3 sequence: CASSPDRASSEQYF. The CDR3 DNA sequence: TGTGCCAGCAGCCCGGACAGGGCTTCTTCCGAGCAGTACTTC. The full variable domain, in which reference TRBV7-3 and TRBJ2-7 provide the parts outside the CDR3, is GAGVSQTPSNKVTEKGKYVELRCDPISGHTALYWYRQSLGQGPEFLIYFQGTGAADDSGLPNDRFFAVRPEGSVSTLKIQRTERGDSAVYLCASSPDRASSEQYFGPGTRLTVT.

The chain's CDR3 is CATSSWTSDNEQFF. Here the CDR3 DNA reads TGTGCCACCAGCTCTTGGACTAGTGATAATGAGCAGTTCTTC. This chain connects TRBV15 to TRBJ2-1; 7 bases are a match to TRBD2. V shed 5 bases, J shed 7 bases, and the junction held 8 bases outside the gene matches. This CDR3 contains 14 residues. CDR1 and CDR2 (germline): LNHNV, YYDKDF (reference sequence).

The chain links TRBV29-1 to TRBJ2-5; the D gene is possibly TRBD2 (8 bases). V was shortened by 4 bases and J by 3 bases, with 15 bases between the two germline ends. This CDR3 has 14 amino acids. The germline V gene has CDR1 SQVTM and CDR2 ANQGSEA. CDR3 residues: CSVVGGGTEETQYF. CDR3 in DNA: TGCAGCGTTGTGGGCGGGGGGACAGAAGAGACCCAGTACTTC.

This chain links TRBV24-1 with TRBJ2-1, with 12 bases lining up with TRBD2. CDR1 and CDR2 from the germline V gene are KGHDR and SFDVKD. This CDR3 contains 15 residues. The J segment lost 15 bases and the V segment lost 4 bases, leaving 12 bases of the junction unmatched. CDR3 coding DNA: TGTGCCACCAGTGACCGGGCTAGCGGGGGGGCAAGGAGGTTCTTC. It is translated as CATSDRASGGARRFF.

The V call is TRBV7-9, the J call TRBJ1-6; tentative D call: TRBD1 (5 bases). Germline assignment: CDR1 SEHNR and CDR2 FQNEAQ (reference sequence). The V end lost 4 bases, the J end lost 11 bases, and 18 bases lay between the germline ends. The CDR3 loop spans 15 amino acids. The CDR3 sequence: CASSSRDGGSTPLHF. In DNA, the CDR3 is TGTGCCAGCAGCTCACGGGACGGGGGTTCGACACCCCTCCACTTT.

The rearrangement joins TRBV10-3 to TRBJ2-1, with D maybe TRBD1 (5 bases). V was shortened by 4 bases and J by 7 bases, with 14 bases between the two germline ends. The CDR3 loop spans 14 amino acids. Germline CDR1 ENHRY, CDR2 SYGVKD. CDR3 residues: CAISGGPTSNEQFF. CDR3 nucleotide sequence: TGTGCCATCAGTGGGGGCCCCACGAGTAATGAGCAGTTCTTC.

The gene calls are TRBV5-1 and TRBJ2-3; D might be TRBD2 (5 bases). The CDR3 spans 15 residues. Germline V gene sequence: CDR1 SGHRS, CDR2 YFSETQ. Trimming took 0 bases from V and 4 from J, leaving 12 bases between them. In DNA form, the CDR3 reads TGCGCCAGCAGCTTGGCCTCGACTAAATCAGATACGCAGTATTTT. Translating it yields CASSLASTKSDTQYF. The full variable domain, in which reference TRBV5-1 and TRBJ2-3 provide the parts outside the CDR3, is KAGVTQTPRYLIKTRGQQVTLSCSPISGHRSVSWYQQTPGQGLQFLFEYFSETQRNKGNFPGRFSGRQFSNSRSEMNVSTLELGDSALYLCASSLASTKSDTQYFGPGTRLTVL.

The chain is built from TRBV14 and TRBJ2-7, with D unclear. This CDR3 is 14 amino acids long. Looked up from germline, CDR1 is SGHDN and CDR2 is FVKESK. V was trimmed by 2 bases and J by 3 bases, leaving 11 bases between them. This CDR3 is CASSQTIAHYEQYF. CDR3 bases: TGTGCCAGCAGCCAAACCATCGCGCACTACGAGCAGTACTTC.

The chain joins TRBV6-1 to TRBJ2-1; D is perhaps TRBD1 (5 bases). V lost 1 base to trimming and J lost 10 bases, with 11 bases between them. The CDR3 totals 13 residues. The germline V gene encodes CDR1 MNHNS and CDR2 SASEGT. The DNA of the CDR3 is TGTGCCAGCAGTGAAGGGTCAGGGCTGGAGCAGTTCTTC. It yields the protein CASSEGSGLEQFF.

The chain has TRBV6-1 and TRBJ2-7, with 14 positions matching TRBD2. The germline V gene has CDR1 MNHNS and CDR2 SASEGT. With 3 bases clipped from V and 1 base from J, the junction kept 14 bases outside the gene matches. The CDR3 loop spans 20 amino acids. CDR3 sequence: CASSDGLGLAGGYRSYEQYF. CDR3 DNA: TGTGCCAGCAGTGATGGACTCGGACTAGCGGGGGGCTACAGGTCCTACGAGCAGTACTTC.

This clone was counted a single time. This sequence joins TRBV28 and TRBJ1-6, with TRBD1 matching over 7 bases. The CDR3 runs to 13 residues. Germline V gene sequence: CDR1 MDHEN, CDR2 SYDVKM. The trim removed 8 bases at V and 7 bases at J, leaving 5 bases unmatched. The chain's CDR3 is CASGGTANSPLHF. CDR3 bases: TGTGCCAGCGGGGGGACAGCCAATTCACCCCTCCACTTT.

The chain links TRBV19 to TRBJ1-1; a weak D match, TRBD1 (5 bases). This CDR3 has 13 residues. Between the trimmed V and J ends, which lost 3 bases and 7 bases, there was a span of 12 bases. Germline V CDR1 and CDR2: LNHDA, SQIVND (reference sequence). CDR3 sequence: CASSIQGQIEAFF. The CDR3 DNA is TGTGCCAGTAGTATTCAGGGTCAGATTGAAGCTTTCTTT.

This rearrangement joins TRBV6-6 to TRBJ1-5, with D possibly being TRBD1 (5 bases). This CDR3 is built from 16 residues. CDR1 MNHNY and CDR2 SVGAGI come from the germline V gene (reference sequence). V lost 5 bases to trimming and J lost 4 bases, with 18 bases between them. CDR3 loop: CASSRRTGVGNQPQHF. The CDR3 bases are TGTGCCAGCAGTCGACGAACAGGCGTCGGAAATCAGCCCCAGCATTTT.